This T cell receptor (beta chain) is from a study of T-cell reconstitution after alpha-beta-depleted transplantation in children (dated by TCRdb to between 2015 and 2016). In terms of the full investigation: Using TCR repertoire profiling, the study followed T-cell immune reconstitution in a quantitative way in children after TCRalphabeta/CD19-depleted allogeneic hematopoietic cell transplantation.

The library was prepared using PCR. Data came from an Illumina HiSeq 2500. TCR libraries were prepared with molecular barcoding, using unique molecular identifiers to normalize TCRbeta repertoire quantification. TCRdb ran its own pipeline on the public reads, namely fastp trimming at Q25 and MiXCR clone calling, and kept in-frame beta chains. Records with the same CDR3 protein are collapsed into one entry carrying the most frequent genes and DNA. The table for this sample lists approximately 650,000 distinct CDR3 sequences; 13% of them were counted only once. The leading ten clones occupy roughly 0.77% of the sample. Sequences DFQATT (CDR1) and SNEGSKA (CDR2) are obtained from the germline V gene (reference sequence). Relative to germline, V is missing 8 bases and J is missing 10 bases, with 10 bases of the junction outside any gene match. Taken from cysteine to phenylalanine, the CDR3 has 13 residues. The entry retains the CDR3 DNA only, 39 bases that are in frame from base 1.

The treatment or condition label on this specimen signifies: allogeneic hematopoietic cell transplantation with graft depleted of TCRalphabeta T cells and CD19 B cells. TCRalphabeta/CD19-depleted allogeneic hematopoietic cell grafts were given to the transplant recipients, all of whom were children. What the work shows at the level of the full study, not this receptor alone: In some patients, the high TCRbeta diversity seen at day 60 was put down to recipient T cells and intrathymic progenitors that had survived conditioning. The apparently early alphabetaT-cell count recovery about two months after transplant was reportedly dependent on only several hundred rapidly expanded clones derived from non-depleted graft cells. The frequencies of hyperexpanded clones fell over the following months, and after one year, T-cell counts and TCRbeta diversity were mostly attributed to newly produced T cells.

In this sample, this clonotype turned up a few times. Its antigen is unknown. Per-nucleotide qualities are absent, and no much larger clonotype sits a single base away. The material was PBMCs, obtained before TCRalphabeta/CD19-depleted stem cell transplant. The chain joins TRBV20-1 to TRBJ1-6; TRBD1 fits 8 bases in the junction. The receptor was isolated from a girl aged 2 to 10 with congenital amegakaryocytic thrombocytopenia, due to receive a stem cell transplant. CDR3 sequence: CSKMGQVVSPLHF. The nucleotide sequence is TGCAGTAAGATGGGACAGGTCGTCTCACCCCTCCACTTT.